The clone carrying this T cell receptor beta chain turned up a few times. The target antigen is unknown. This record belongs to a study of follicular helper T cells after annual influenza vaccination. Points from the study as a whole: ICOS+CD38+ cTfh clonality tracked population frequency, and its change tracked circulating plasmablast change. Just about 9.5-21% of cells analyzed had recovered productive TCRB sequences.

Indicated time point: 2015-2016 season, 7 days after influenza vaccination. Non-naive CD4+CXCR5+PD-1+ cTfh were sorted into ICOS+CD38+ and ICOS-CD38- fractions. Produced via immunoSEQ multiplex PCR; TCRdb's table is partial and in-frame only. The repertoire holds roughly 4,900 clones, with about 83% as singletons. Germline V CDR1 and CDR2: SGHDT, YYEEEE. Trimming pared 4 bases from V and 4 bases from J, leaving 9 bases between. This CDR3 is 13 amino acids long. This rearrangement joins TRBV5-6 to TRBJ1-3; the D gene is possibly TRBD1 (5 bases). The sequences come from CXCR5+ CD38- circulating T follicular helper cells from blood, collected 7 days after influenza vaccination. Subset meaning: circulating Tfh, non-naive CD4+CXCR5+PD-1+ (ICOS+CD38+ or ICOS-CD38-). This TCR came from an adult who received the influenza vaccine. CDR3 in DNA: TGTGCCAGCAGCAACAGGCAGGGAAACACCATATATTTT. Translation: CASSNRQGNTIYF.